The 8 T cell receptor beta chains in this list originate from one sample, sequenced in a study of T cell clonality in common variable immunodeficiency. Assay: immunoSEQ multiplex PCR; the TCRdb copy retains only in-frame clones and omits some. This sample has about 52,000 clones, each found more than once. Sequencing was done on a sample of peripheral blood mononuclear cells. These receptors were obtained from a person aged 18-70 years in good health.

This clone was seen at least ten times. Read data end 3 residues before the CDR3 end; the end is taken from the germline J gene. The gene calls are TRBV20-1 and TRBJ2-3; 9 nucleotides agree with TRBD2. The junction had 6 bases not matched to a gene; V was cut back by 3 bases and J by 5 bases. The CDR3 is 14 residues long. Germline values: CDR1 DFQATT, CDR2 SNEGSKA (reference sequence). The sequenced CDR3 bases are TGCAGTGCTAGGGCGGGGGGGCCTCTAGATACG. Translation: CSARAGGPLDT. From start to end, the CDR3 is CSARAGGPLDTQYF.

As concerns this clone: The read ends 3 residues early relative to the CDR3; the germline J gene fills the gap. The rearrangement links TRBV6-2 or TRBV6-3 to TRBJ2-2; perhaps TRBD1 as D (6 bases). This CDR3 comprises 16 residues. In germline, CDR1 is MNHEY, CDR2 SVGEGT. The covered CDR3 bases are TGTGCCAGCATCACCCCCAGGGGCGCCTATAATTCACCG. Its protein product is CASITPRGAYNSP. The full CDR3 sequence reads CASITPRGAYNSPLFF.

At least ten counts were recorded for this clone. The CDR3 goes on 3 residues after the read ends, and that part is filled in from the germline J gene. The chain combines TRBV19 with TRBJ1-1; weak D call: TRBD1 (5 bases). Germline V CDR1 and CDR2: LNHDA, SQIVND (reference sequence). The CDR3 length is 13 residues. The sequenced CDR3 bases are TGTGCCAGTAGTATCGGGCAGGGTTCGAGA. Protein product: CASSIGQGSR. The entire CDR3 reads CASSIGQGSRAFF.

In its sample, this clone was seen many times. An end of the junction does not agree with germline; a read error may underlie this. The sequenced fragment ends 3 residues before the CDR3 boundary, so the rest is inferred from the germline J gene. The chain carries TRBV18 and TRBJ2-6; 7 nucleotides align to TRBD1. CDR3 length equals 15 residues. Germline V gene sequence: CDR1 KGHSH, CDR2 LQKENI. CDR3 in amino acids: CGSSLLQGSGNVLTF. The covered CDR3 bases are TGTGGCAGCTCACTGTTACAGGGGTCGGGCAACGTC.

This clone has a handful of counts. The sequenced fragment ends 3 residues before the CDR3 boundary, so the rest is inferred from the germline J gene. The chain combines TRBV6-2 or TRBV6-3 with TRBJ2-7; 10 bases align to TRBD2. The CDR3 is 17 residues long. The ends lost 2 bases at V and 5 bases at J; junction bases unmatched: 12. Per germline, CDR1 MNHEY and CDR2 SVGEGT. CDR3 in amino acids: CASSYLLAGDEWDEQYF. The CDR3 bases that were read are TGTGCCAGCAGTTACCTCCTAGCGGGGGACGAGTGGGACGAG.

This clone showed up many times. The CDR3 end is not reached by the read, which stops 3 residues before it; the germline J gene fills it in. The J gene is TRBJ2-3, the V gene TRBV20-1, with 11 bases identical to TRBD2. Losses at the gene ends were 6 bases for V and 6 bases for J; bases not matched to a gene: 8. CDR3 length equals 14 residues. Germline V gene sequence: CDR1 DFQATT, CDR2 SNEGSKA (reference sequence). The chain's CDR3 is CSARRASGRDTQYF. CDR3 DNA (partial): TGCAGTGCCCGACGGGCTAGCGGGAGGGATACG.

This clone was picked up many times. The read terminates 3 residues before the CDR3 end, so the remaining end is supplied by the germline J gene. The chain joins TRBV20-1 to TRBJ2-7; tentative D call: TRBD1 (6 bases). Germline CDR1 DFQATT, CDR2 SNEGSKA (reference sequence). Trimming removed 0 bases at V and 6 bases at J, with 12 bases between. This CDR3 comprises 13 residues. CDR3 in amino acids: CSARELGASEQYF. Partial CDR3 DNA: TGCAGTGCTAGAGAACTGGGGGCTAGCGAG.

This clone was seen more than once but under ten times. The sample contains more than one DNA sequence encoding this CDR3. The DNA read from the CDR3 is TGTGCCAGCAGGGGACAGACAACTAATGAAAAA. Amino acid sequence: CASRGQTTNEK. The complete CDR3 protein is CASRGQTTNEKLFF. The chain recombines TRBV7-2 with TRBJ1-4, with 7 nucleotides matching TRBD1. With the read ending 3 residues before the CDR3 end, the germline J gene is used to fill in that end. Germline values: CDR1 SGHTA, CDR2 FQGNSA. This CDR3 comprises 14 residues. V shed 6 bases and J 0 bases; nucleotides not matched to a gene: 1. Based on the CDR3 plus reference TRBV7-2 and TRBJ1-4, the full variable domain is GAGVSQSPSNKVTEKGKDVELRCDPISGHTALYWYRQSLGQGLEFLIYFQGNSAPDKSGLPSDRFSAERTGGSVSTLTIQRTQQEDSAVYLCASRGQTTNEKLFFGSGTQLSVL.